This record looks at one TCR beta chain sequence and its context. What it recognizes is unknown. Data came from immunoSEQ multiplex PCR; TCRdb stores just in-frame clones and leaves some out. The sample holds about 110,000 clones; over 75% are singletons and the top ten take approximately 0.48%. V lost 7 bases, J lost 5 bases, and 20 bases lay in between. The CDR3 has 15 amino acids. CDR1 is SGHNT, CDR2 YENEEA, per germline. The sample is drawn from a study of OX40 agonist ivuxolimab in advanced cancers. Study information: Cancers in dose escalation were hepatocellular, melanoma, renal cell and head and neck. Mean age approximately 59 years, range about 20 to 79; 82.7% male. Whole-study results and caveats: On average, CD8+ T cells had more expanded clones than CD4+.

V and J are TRBV11-3 and TRBJ2-5; D might be TRBD1 or TRBD2, each matching 5 bases. This clonotype was sampled from an adult with an advanced solid tumor such as melanoma, head and neck, liver or kidney cancer. The sequencing used CD4+ or CD8+ T cells sorted from blood, collected in a trial of the OX40 agonist ivuxolimab. The CDR3 coding sequence is TGTGCCAGCACCCCGAACCCGGGACCGACTGAGACCCAGTACTTC. This gives the protein CASTPNPGPTETQYF.